This T cell receptor beta chain was found in a study of T-cell memory formation after mild COVID-19. Study-wide results and limits: A second wave expanding day 15 to 37 was CD4+-biased; contracting clones were balanced.

V was clipped by 4 bases and J by 4 bases; unmatched bases: 4. The CDR3 length is 14 residues. Germline V gene lookup returns CDR1 SEHNR and CDR2 FQNEAQ (reference sequence). MiXCR, run by TCRdb on the 5' RACE reads, gives a single entry per CDR3 protein. The sample includes around 340,000 distinct CDR3 sequences, 12% to 15% seen only once; the top ten take approximately 22%. A few counts support this clonotype. Its antigen is not known. The rearrangement uses TRBV7-9 and TRBJ2-5; 9 bases are shared with TRBD1. The sequencing input was PBMCs or a T cell subset sorted from them (not recorded which). This TCR was recovered from a man between 18 and 35 years old who had mild COVID-19 (a few samples of this study predate the infection). Cell type and time point are not known. The CDR3 reads CASSSDRGGETQYF. The DNA for the CDR3 is TGTGCCAGCAGCTCAGACAGGGGGGGAGAGACCCAGTACTTC.